The 21 T cell receptor beta chains below all came from one sample that was sequenced in a study of cytomegalovirus exposure and HLA in healthy donors. Sequencing was performed with immunoSEQ multiplex PCR; in TCRdb, only in-frame clones are kept and a portion is missing. Of roughly 130,000 clones in the sample, about nine tenths were seen once. The sequenced sample was PBMCs. The source is a young man in good health and CMV-seronegative.

The chain has TRBV7-9 and TRBJ2-7; D possibly corresponds to TRBD2 (6 bases). The V end was cut by 0 bases, the J end by 5 bases, with 23 bases between. The CDR3 contains 18 residues. Germline V CDR1 and CDR2: SEHNR, FQNEAQ (reference sequence). CDR3: CASSLARTSAWSGDEQYF. CDR3 DNA: TGTGCCAGCAGCTTAGCCCGGACAAGCGCCTGGTCGGGGGACGAGCAGTACTTC.

This rearrangement joins TRBV7-2 to TRBJ1-5; D unclear. The CDR3 is 15 residues long. Germline V gene lookup returns CDR1 SGHTA and CDR2 FQGNSA. The V and J ends lost 5 bases and 0 bases respectively, with 11 bases between them. The CDR3 DNA reads as TGTGCCAGCAGCGCTACAGCTTATAGCAATCAGCCCCAGCATTTT. It codes for CASSATAYSNQPQHF.

The rearrangement uses TRBV10-2 and TRBJ1-1, with D possibly TRBD1 on 6 matching bases. V was trimmed by 7 bases and J by 4 bases, leaving 16 bases between them. Looked up from germline, CDR1 is WSHSY and CDR2 is SAAADI. There are 14 residues in the CDR3. CDR3 loop: CASMQTTGVTEAFF. CDR3 nucleotide sequence: TGCGCCAGCATGCAAACGACAGGCGTCACTGAAGCTTTCTTT.

The count of this clone is one. V gene TRBV4-2 combines with J gene TRBJ2-4, with a possible D match to TRBD1 (6 bases). Germline V gene data show CDR1 as LGHNA and CDR2 as YNFKEQ. The CDR3 length is 17 residues. The V and J ends lost 4 bases and 4 bases respectively, with 20 bases between them. The CDR3 protein is CASSPSFSGTMKNIQYF. CDR3 nucleotides: TGTGCCAGCAGCCCCTCTTTTTCGGGGACAATGAAAAACATTCAGTACTTC.

This clone was recorded only once. This sequence joins TRBV7-2 and TRBJ2-7; D call uncertain. The germline CDR1 and CDR2 sequences are SGHTA and FQGNSA. Trimming removed 6 bases at V and 4 bases at J, with 16 bases between. This CDR3 has 14 residues. Here the CDR3 DNA reads TGTGCCAGCAGGAGAAGCATCTCCCCTTACGAGCAGTACTTC. It specifies CASRRSISPYEQYF.

The chain has TRBV14 and TRBJ2-2; the match to TRBD2 covers 14 bases. Per the germline V gene, CDR1 is SGHDN and CDR2 is FVKESK. The J segment lost 4 bases and the V segment lost 4 bases, leaving 2 bases of the junction unmatched. CDR3 length: 16 amino acids. Written as DNA, the CDR3 is TGTGCCAGCAGCCGGGGACTAGCGGGAGTCACCGGGGAGCTGTTTTTT. Its translation: CASSRGLAGVTGELFF.

The chain employs TRBV30 and TRBJ1-2; a possible D gene is TRBD1 (6 bases). Trimming took off 2 bases at V and 6 bases at J, with 10 bases between the two ends. This CDR3 region has 12 residues. Germline V gives CDR1 GTSNPN, CDR2 SVGIG (reference sequence). The CDR3 protein is CAWSSDSDGYTF. CDR3 DNA: TGTGCCTGGAGTTCGGACAGTGATGGCTACACCTTC. Based on the CDR3 plus reference TRBV30 and TRBJ1-2, the full variable domain is SQTIHQWPATLVQPVGSPLSLECTVEGTSNPNLYWYRQAAGRGLQLLFYSVGIGQISSEVPQNLSASRPQDRQFILSSKKLLLSDSGFYLCAWSSDSDGYTFGSGTRLTVV.

The CDR3 DNA sequence: TGCAGTGCCGCGAGCTCCTACGAGCAGTACTTC. As protein: CSAASSYEQYF. The chain combines TRBV20-1 with TRBJ2-7; D remains unclear. Trimming removed 6 bases from V and 0 bases from J, with 6 bases in between. The V gene's germline CDR1 is DFQATT and CDR2 SNEGSKA (reference sequence). The CDR3 covers 11 residues.

V gene TRBV7-2 combines with J gene TRBJ2-1; tentatively, D is TRBD2 (5 bases). The V and J ends lost 2 bases and 7 bases respectively, with 15 bases between them. Germline-derived CDR1 and CDR2 are SGHTA and FQGNSA. The CDR3 sequence is 15 residues long. This CDR3 reads CASSLSPGSGNEQFF. In DNA, the CDR3 is TGTGCCAGCAGCTTAAGTCCGGGAAGTGGAAATGAGCAGTTCTTC.

This clone appeared a single time. V and J are TRBV15 and TRBJ2-1, with 12 positions matching TRBD2. V shed 2 bases and J 6 bases; nucleotides not matched to a gene: 2. Germline lookup yields CDR1 LNHNV and CDR2 YYDKDF (reference sequence). This CDR3 contains 15 residues. The CDR3 DNA reads TGTGCCACCAGCAGACTAGCGGGAGGGAGCAATGAGCAGTTCTTC. Protein sequence: CATSRLAGGSNEQFF.

This chain joins TRBV6-1 and TRBJ1-1; possible D gene TRBD1, 6 bases. The CDR3 loop spans 15 amino acids. With 2 bases removed from V and 1 base from J, the gap between germline ends came to 11 bases. The germline V gene encodes CDR1 MNHNS and CDR2 SASEGT. Written as DNA, the CDR3 is TGTGCCAGCAGTGAATGGGGGACACCGAACACTGAAGCTTTCTTT. Protein sequence: CASSEWGTPNTEAFF.

This clone was seen repeatedly, ten times or more. The gene calls are TRBV5-1 and TRBJ2-7; TRBD1 might be the D (5 bases). The germline CDR1 and CDR2 sequences are SGHRS and YFSETQ. V lost 3 bases and J 5 bases, leaving 15 bases between the germline ends. The CDR3 extends over 14 amino acids. The DNA for the CDR3 is TGCGCCAGCAGCTCTACAGGAATCCGCCACGAGCAGTACTTC. It encodes CASSSTGIRHEQYF. Full variable domain (missing parts from reference TRBV5-1 and TRBJ2-7): KAGVTQTPRYLIKTRGQQVTLSCSPISGHRSVSWYQQTPGQGLQFLFEYFSETQRNKGNFPGRFSGRQFSNSRSEMNVSTLELGDSALYLCASSSTGIRHEQYFGPGTRLTVT.

The chain carries TRBV21-1 and TRBJ2-3; the DNA was not used to check the table's D call, TRBD2. TRBV21-1 is shown as a pseudogene. The CDR3 has 19 residues. The CDR3 region has the DNA TGTGCCAGCAGCGCCAGCTATAGCGGGAGAGGGTCCAACACAGATACGCAGTATTTT. Translating gives CASSASYSGRGSNTDTQYF.

The gene calls are TRBV2 and TRBJ2-7; D not certain. V lost 4 bases and J lost 3, with 7 bases in between. Germline-derived CDR1 and CDR2 are SNHLY and FYNNEI. The CDR3 covers 12 residues. As DNA, the CDR3 is TGTGCCAGCAGTGGTTACAGCTACGAGCAGTACTTC. Its translation is CASSGYSYEQYF.

V gene TRBV4-1 combines with J gene TRBJ1-1, with TRBD1 as a possible D gene (5 bases). The CDR3 has 17 amino acids. Germline V gene lookup returns CDR1 MGHRA and CDR2 YSYEKL. Trimming took 1 base from V and 4 from J, leaving 19 bases between them. The CDR3 DNA is TGCGCCAGCAGCCAAGCCACCTTAGGGGTTCTCAGCACTGAAGCTTTCTTT. It yields the protein CASSQATLGVLSTEAFF.

This chain links TRBV19 with TRBJ1-1; 10 nucleotides line up with TRBD1. This CDR3 comprises 15 residues. The germline V gene has CDR1 LNHDA and CDR2 SQIVND (reference sequence). After removal of 5 bases from V and 1 base from J, the junction contained 4 bases not matched to a gene. CDR3 DNA sequence: TGTGCCAGTAGTGCCTGGGACAGGGGGAACACTGAAGCTTTCTTT. Its translation: CASSAWDRGNTEAFF.

In this sample, this clone turned up once. Here the CDR3 reads CASRTGASGRDTQYF. The DNA for the CDR3 is TGTGCCAGCAGAACGGGGGCTAGCGGGAGGGATACGCAGTATTTT. This rearrangement joins TRBV7-9 to TRBJ2-3; TRBD2 agrees at 11 bases. The J segment lost 6 bases and the V segment lost 6 bases, leaving 8 bases of the junction unmatched. This CDR3 contains 15 residues. CDR1 is SEHNR, CDR2 FQNEAQ, per germline (reference sequence).

This clone appeared a few times. The rearrangement joins TRBV18 to TRBJ1-4; tentative D call: TRBD1 (6 bases). Deletions cut 6 bases from V and 6 bases from J, with 17 bases between. This CDR3 is 15 amino acids long. From germline, CDR1 is KGHSH and CDR2 LQKENI. The DNA of the CDR3 is TGTGCCAGCTCCCCCCCCGGGACAACCGATGAAAAACTGTTTTTT. Protein: CASSPPGTTDEKLFF.

V and J are TRBV5-6 and TRBJ1-3, with 7 bases that match TRBD1. The V gene's germline CDR1 is SGHDT and CDR2 YYEEEE. This CDR3 has 16 amino acids. The J segment lost 2 bases and the V segment lost 2 bases, leaving 7 bases of the junction unmatched. Here the CDR3 DNA reads TGTGCCAGCAGCTTTGCAGGGACAGTGGCTGGAAACACCATATATTTT. Translation gives CASSFAGTVAGNTIYF.

The chain carries TRBV19 and TRBJ2-3; tentative D call: TRBD2 (6 bases). Trimming cost V 6 bases and J 5 bases, with 15 bases left between them. Germline values: CDR1 LNHDA, CDR2 SQIVND (reference sequence). The CDR3 extends over 14 amino acids. CDR3 sequence reads: CASSFASAGDTQYF. CDR3 in DNA: TGTGCCAGTAGCTTCGCTAGCGCTGGAGATACGCAGTATTTT.

This chain links TRBV11-2 with TRBJ1-2; D is ambiguous. From germline, CDR1 is SGHAT and CDR2 FQNNGV. V lost 1 base, J lost 4 bases, and 10 bases lay in between. The CDR3 extends over 14 amino acids. CDR3 in amino acids: CASSLGRVVYGYTF. The CDR3 bases are TGTGCCAGCAGCTTAGGGAGGGTTGTCTATGGCTACACCTTC.